A single sample is the source of the 15 T cell receptor beta chains below, sequenced in a study of shared clonotypes between healthy human individuals. The protocol was immunoSEQ multiplex PCR, while the TCRdb copy is restricted to in-frame clones and leaves out a portion. The sample includes around 510,000 clones, roughly 95% of them seen just once. Source material: naive CD4+ T cells sorted from blood. The subset denotes: CD45RA+ positively selected. The source is a woman aged 25-40 years in good health.

The chain couples TRBV27 to TRBJ2-1; D remains ambiguous. Looked up from germline, CDR1 is MNHEY and CDR2 is SMNVEV (reference sequence). V was trimmed by 5 bases and J by 2 bases, leaving 16 bases between them. CDR3 length: 16 residues. The CDR3 DNA reads as TGTGCCAGCAGTGCGCTCGAAAGGGTCCCCTACAATGAGCAGTTCTTC. Translation gives CASSALERVPYNEQFF.

This chain connects TRBV2 to TRBJ1-1; tentatively, D is TRBD1 (5 bases). The CDR3 has 14 residues. V lost 2 bases and J lost 1, with 8 bases in between. The germline V gene encodes CDR1 SNHLY and CDR2 FYNNEI. The chain's CDR3 is CASSERQRNTEAFF. In DNA, the CDR3 is TGTGCCAGCAGTGAAAGACAGAGGAACACTGAAGCTTTCTTT. The full variable domain, its missing parts supplied by reference TRBV2 and TRBJ1-1, is EPEVTQTPSHQVTQMGQEVILRCVPISNHLYFYWYRQILGQKVEFLVSFYNNEISEKSEIFDDQFSVERPDGSNFTLKIRSTKLEDSAMYFCASSERQRNTEAFFGQGTRLTVV.

This rearrangement joins TRBV5-6 to TRBJ1-3; possibly TRBD1 for D (5 bases). With 3 bases removed from V and 0 bases from J, the gap between germline ends came to 13 bases. Germline lookup yields CDR1 SGHDT and CDR2 YYEEEE. The CDR3 length is 16 residues. The CDR3 coding sequence is TGTGCCAGCAGCTCTGTGACAGCTTTCTCTGGAAACACCATATATTTT. Encoded protein: CASSSVTAFSGNTIYF.

This sequence joins TRBV28 and TRBJ1-1; D may be TRBD1 (5 bases). The CDR3 has 12 residues. V was cut by 7 bases and J by 11 bases, with 17 bases left in between. Germline V gives CDR1 MDHEN, CDR2 SYDVKM. The CDR3 loop reads CASTPGGYGAFF. The CDR3 bases are TGTGCCAGCACCCCGGGGGGGTACGGGGCTTTCTTT.

The V call is TRBV29-1, the J call TRBJ1-4; perhaps TRBD1 as D (6 bases). Trimming stripped 4 bases from V and 8 bases from J, with 17 bases between. The germline V gene has CDR1 SQVTM and CDR2 ANQGSEA. This CDR3 region has 14 residues. The CDR3 nucleotides read TGCAGCGTTGCTGTTCAGGGGCCGGGCGAAAAACTGTTTTTT. As protein: CSVAVQGPGEKLFF.

The CDR3 spells CASSATAAYEQYF. CDR3 coding DNA: TGCGCCAGCAGTGCAACAGCCGCCTACGAGCAGTACTTC. The rearrangement joins TRBV10-2 to TRBJ2-7, with D unclear. V was clipped by 4 bases and J by 2 bases, with 9 bases between them. The CDR3 has 13 residues. Looked up from germline, CDR1 is WSHSY and CDR2 is SAAADI.

The sample holds one count of this clone. The J gene is TRBJ2-1, the V gene TRBV5-6; D unclear. Trimming took off 6 bases at V and 6 bases at J, with 13 bases between the two ends. The CDR3 runs 13 residues. Germline loops: CDR1 SGHDT, CDR2 YYEEEE. The CDR3 here is CASNREGPNEQFF. DNA of the CDR3: TGTGCCAGCAACCGAGAAGGACCCAATGAGCAGTTCTTC.

This chain connects TRBV9 to TRBJ2-3; D uncertain. Trimming shortened V by 0 bases and J by 0 bases, and 11 bases separated the two germline ends. The CDR3 has 16 amino acids. CDR1 is SGDLS and CDR2 is YYNGEE in the germline V gene. CDR3 DNA: TGTGCCAGCAGCGTAGAGAGAACTGGCAGCACAGATACGCAGTATTTT. Protein: CASSVERTGSTDTQYF.

CDR3 nucleotide sequence: TGCGCCAGCAGTGAGTCGAGGCCCCTAGCGGGAGGCATTGGGGAGACCCAGTACTTC. Protein product: CASSESRPLAGGIGETQYF. The chain recombines TRBV10-2 with TRBJ2-5; 11 positions agree with TRBD2. After removal of 0 bases from V and 5 bases from J, the junction contained 14 bases not matched to a gene. The CDR3 loop spans 19 amino acids. Germline V lookup: CDR1 WSHSY, CDR2 SAAADI.

The chain has TRBV7-2 and TRBJ2-1; D remains unclear. The V gene lost 7 bases and the J gene lost 6 bases, with 13 bases spanning the gap. This CDR3 region has 13 residues. Per germline, CDR1 SGHTA and CDR2 FQGNSA. This chain's CDR3 is CASNGASVNEQFF. In DNA, the CDR3 is TGTGCCAGCAATGGAGCCTCTGTCAATGAGCAGTTCTTC.

This chain links TRBV28 with TRBJ1-2; D remains ambiguous. V lost 1 base and J 2 bases, leaving 8 bases between the germline ends. The CDR3 length is 14 residues. CDR1 is MDHEN and CDR2 is SYDVKM in the germline V gene. CDR3 sequence: CASSLSWRNYGYTF. The CDR3, as DNA: TGTGCCAGCAGTTTATCTTGGAGAAACTATGGCTACACCTTC.

This chain joins TRBV9 and TRBJ2-1, with TRBD2 matching 7 bases. The CDR3 has 15 residues. Germline CDR1 and CDR2: SGDLS and YYNGEE. V lost 0 bases to trimming and J lost 3 bases; unmatched junction nucleotides: 3. CDR3 DNA: TGTGCCAGCAGCGTAGCAGGACTAGGCTACAATGAGCAGTTCTTC. This encodes CASSVAGLGYNEQFF.

The rearrangement joins TRBV27 to TRBJ2-7, with a possible D match to TRBD1 (5 bases). This CDR3 region has 14 residues. CDR1 MNHEY and CDR2 SMNVEV come from the germline V gene (reference sequence). Deletions cut 0 bases from V and 2 bases from J, with 8 bases between. CDR3: CASSLSGQAYEQYF. As DNA, the CDR3 is TGTGCCAGCAGTTTATCGGGGCAAGCCTACGAGCAGTACTTC.

The chain combines TRBV4-1 with TRBJ2-5; 16 bases align to TRBD2. From germline, CDR1 is MGHRA and CDR2 YSYEKL. Trimming at V came to 6 bases and at J to 5 bases, leaving 15 bases not matched to a gene. The CDR3 length is 19 residues. CDR3 sequence reads: CASRQKGGTSGREGETQYF. CDR3 bases: TGCGCCAGCAGACAAAAGGGCGGGACTAGCGGGAGGGAAGGGGAGACCCAGTACTTC.

The genes are TRBV14 and TRBJ2-7; 8 bases agree with TRBD2. J lost 3 bases, V lost 2 bases, and 0 bases had no gene match. Germline CDR1 and CDR2: SGHDN and FVKESK. CDR3 size: 13 residues. The CDR3 DNA is TGTGCCAGCAGCCAAAGCGGGAGCTACGAGCAGTACTTC. Protein product: CASSQSGSYEQYF.